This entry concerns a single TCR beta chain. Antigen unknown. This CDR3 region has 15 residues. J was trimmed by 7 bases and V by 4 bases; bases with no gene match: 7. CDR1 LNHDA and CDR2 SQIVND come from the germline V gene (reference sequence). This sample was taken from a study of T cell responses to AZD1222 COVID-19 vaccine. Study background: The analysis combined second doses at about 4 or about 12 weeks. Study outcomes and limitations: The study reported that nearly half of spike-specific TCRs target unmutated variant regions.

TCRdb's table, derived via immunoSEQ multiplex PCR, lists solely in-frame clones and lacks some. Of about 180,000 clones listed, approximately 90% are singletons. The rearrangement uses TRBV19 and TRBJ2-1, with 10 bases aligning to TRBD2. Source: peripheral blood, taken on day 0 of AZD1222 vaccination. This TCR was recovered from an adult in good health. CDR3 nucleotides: TGTGCCAGTAGTACCCTAGCGGGAGAATATAATGAGCAGTTCTTC. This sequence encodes CASSTLAGEYNEQFF.